This section outlines one TCR beta chain sequence together with its context. The CDR3 consists of 14 residues. CDR1 is KGHSH and CDR2 is LQKENI in the germline V gene. The ends lost 3 bases at V and 3 bases at J; junction bases unmatched: 3. Original processing methods: Reference gene primer amplification in the assay estimated nucleated cell counts. The assay was immunoSEQ multiplex PCR, and TCRdb's table has in-frame clones only and misses some. The DNA was the basis for D and trimming; V, J and clone size are from that table. This sample yields fewer than 200,000 clones, of which 80% to 85% are seen a single time; about a tenth belongs to the top ten. The source of the sample is a study of blood T cell repertoires in COVID-19.

This rearrangement joins TRBV18 to TRBJ1-2, with 8 bases that match TRBD1. The material sequenced was peripheral blood. The receptor's source is a man aged 70-80 years with active or convalescent COVID-19. The CDR3 reads CASSPDRVDYGYTF. The CDR3 DNA sequence: TGTGCCAGCTCACCGGACAGGGTGGACTATGGCTACACCTTC.